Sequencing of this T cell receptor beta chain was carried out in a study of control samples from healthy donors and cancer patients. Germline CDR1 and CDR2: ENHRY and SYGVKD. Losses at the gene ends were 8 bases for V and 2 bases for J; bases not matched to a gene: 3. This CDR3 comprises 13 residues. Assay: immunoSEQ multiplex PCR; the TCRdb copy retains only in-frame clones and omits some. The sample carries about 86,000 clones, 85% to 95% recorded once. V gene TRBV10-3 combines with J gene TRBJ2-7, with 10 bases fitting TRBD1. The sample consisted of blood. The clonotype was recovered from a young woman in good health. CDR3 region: CAIGQGGPYEQYF. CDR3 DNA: TGTGCCATCGGACAGGGGGGTCCCTACGAGCAGTACTTC.